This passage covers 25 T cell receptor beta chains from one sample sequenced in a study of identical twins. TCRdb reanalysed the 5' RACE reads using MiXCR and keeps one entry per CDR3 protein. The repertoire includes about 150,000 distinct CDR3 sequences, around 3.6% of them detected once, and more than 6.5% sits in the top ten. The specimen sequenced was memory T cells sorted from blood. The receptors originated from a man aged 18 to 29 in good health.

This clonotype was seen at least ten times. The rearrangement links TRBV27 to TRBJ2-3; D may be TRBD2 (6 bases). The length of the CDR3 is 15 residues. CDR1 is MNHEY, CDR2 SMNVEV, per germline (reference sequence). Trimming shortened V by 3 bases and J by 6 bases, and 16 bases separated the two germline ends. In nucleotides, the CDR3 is TGTGCCAGCAGTTTGATGGGACTGGGCGCGGATACGCAGTATTTT. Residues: CASSLMGLGADTQYF.

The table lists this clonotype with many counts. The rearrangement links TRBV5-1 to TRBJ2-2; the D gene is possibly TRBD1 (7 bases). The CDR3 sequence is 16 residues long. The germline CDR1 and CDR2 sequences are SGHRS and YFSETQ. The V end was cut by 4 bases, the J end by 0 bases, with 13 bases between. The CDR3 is CASSHGGQSNTGELFF. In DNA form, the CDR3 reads TGCGCCAGCAGCCACGGGGGACAGTCGAACACCGGGGAGCTGTTTTTT. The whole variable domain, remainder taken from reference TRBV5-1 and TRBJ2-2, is KAGVTQTPRYLIKTRGQQVTLSCSPISGHRSVSWYQQTPGQGLQFLFEYFSETQRNKGNFPGRFSGRQFSNSRSEMNVSTLELGDSALYLCASSHGGQSNTGELFFGEGSRLTVL.

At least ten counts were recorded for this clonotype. The CDR3 loop reads CASSLVREGTGELFF. Here the CDR3 DNA reads TGTGCCAGCAGTTTAGTCAGGGAGGGGACCGGGGAGCTGTTTTTT. This sequence joins TRBV27 and TRBJ2-2; 7 bases map to TRBD2. The V segment lost 2 bases and the J segment 5 bases; nucleotides outside the gene matches: 5. There are 15 residues in the CDR3. The germline V gene has CDR1 MNHEY and CDR2 SMNVEV (reference sequence).

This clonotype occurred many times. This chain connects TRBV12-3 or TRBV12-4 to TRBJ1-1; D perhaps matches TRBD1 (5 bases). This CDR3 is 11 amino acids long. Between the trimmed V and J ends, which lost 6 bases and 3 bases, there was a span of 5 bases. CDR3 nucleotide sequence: TGTGCCAGCAGCAGGGACACTGAAGCTTTCTTT. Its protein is CASSRDTEAFF.

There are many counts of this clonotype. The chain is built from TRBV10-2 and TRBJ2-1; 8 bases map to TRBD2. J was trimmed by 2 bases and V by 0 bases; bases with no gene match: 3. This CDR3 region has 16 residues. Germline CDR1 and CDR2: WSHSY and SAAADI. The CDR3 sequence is CASSESAGLAYNEQFF. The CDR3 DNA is TGCGCCAGCAGTGAGTCCGCGGGACTAGCCTACAATGAGCAGTTCTTC.

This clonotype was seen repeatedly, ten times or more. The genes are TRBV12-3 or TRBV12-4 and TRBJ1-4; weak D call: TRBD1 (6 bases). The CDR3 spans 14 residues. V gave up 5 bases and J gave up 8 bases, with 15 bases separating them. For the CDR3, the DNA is TGTGCCAGCAGTATCTCTGGGGGCCGGGAAAAACTGTTTTTT. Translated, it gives CASSISGGREKLFF.

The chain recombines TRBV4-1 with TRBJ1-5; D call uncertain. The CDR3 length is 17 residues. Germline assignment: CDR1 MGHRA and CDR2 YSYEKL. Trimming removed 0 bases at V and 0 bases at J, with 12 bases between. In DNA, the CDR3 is TGCGCCAGCAGCCAAGATCCCGGATTAACTAGCAATCAGCCCCAGCATTTT. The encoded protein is CASSQDPGLTSNQPQHF.

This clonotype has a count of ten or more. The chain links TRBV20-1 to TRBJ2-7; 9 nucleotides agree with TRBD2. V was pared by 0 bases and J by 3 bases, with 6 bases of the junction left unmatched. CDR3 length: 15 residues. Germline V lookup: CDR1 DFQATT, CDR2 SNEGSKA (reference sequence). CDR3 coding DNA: TGCAGTGCTAGAGATCCAGCGGGAGGAGTCTACGAGCAGTACTTC. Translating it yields CSARDPAGGVYEQYF.

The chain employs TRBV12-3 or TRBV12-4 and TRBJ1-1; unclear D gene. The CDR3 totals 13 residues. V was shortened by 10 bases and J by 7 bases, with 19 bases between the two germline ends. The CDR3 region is CAISGLGYDEAFF. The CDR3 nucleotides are TGTGCCATCTCTGGTCTAGGGTATGATGAAGCTTTCTTT.

The DNA for the CDR3 is TGTGCCAGTCACCCCAGGGGCAATCAGCCCCAGCATTTT. Amino acids: CASHPRGNQPQHF. The chain recombines TRBV19 with TRBJ1-5; perhaps TRBD1 as D (5 bases). The CDR3 is made up of 13 amino acids. CDR1 and CDR2 (germline): LNHDA, SQIVND (reference sequence). The germline V and J ends were trimmed by 8 bases and 2 bases, with 10 bases remaining between them.

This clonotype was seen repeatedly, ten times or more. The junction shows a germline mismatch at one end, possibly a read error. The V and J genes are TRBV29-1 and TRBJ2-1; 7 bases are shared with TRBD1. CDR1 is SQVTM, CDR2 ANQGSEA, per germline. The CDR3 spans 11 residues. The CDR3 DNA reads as TGCAGCGTTGGTGACAGGGTCGGGATTATCTTC. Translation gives CSVGDRVGIIF.

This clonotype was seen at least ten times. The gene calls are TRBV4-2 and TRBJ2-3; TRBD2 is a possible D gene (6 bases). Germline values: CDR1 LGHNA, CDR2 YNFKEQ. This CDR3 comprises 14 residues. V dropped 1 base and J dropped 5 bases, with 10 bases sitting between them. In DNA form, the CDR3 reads TGTGCCAGCAGCCAAGCTATAGCGGTAGATACGCAGTATTTT. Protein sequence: CASSQAIAVDTQYF.

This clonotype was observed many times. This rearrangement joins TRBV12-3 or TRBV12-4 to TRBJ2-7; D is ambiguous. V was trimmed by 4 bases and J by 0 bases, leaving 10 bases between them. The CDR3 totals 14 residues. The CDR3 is CASSSTKSSYEQYF. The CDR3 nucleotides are TGTGCCAGCAGTTCAACCAAGAGCTCCTACGAGCAGTACTTC.

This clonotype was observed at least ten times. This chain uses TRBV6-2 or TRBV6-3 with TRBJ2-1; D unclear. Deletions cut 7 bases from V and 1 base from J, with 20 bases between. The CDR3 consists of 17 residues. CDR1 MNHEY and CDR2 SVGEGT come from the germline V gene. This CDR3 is CASIFRPRGSSYNEQFF. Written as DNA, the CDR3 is TGTGCCAGCATTTTTAGGCCCAGAGGTTCATCCTACAATGAGCAGTTCTTC.

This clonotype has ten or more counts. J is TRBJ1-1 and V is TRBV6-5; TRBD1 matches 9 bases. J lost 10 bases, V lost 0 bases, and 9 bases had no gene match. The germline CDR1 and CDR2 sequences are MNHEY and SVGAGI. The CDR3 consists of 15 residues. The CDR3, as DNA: TGTGCCAGCAGTTACTCTAAATCCGGGACAGGGACAGCTTTCTTT. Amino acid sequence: CASSYSKSGTGTAFF.

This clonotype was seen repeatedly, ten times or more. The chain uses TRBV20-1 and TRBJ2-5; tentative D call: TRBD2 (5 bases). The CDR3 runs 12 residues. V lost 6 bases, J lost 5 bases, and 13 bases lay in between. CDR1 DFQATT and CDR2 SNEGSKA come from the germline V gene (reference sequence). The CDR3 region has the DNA TGCAGTGCCCCTTGGAGGTGGGAGACCCAGTACTTC. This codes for CSAPWRWETQYF.

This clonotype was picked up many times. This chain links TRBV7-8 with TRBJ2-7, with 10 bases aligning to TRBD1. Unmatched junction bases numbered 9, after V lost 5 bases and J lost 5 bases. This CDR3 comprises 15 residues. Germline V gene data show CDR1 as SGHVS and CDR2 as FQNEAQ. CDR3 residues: CASSHRDRGADEQYV. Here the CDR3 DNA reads TGTGCCAGCAGCCACCGGGACAGGGGAGCAGACGAGCAGTACGTC.

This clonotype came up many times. Written as DNA, the CDR3 is TGCAGCGGTCTGACAGGGGGATCCTACAATGAGCAGTTCTTC. This translates into CSGLTGGSYNEQFF. The V call is TRBV29-1, the J call TRBJ2-1; 9 bases align to TRBD1. The CDR3 contains 14 residues. Trimming at V came to 7 bases and at J to 1 base, leaving 5 bases not matched to a gene. Germline V gene data show CDR1 as SQVTM and CDR2 as ANQGSEA.

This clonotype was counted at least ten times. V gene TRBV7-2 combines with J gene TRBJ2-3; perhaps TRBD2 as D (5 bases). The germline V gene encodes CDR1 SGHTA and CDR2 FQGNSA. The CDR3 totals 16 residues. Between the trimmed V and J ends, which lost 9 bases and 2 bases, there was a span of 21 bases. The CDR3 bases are TGTGCCAGTTCCCGGGTGGCTAGCCTCATCACAGATACGCAGTATTTT. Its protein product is CASSRVASLITDTQYF. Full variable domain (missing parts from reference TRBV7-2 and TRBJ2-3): GAGVSQSPSNKVTEKGKDVELRCDPISGHTALYWYRQSLGQGLEFLIYFQGNSAPDKSGLPSDRFSAERTGGSVSTLTIQRTQQEDSAVYLCASSRVASLITDTQYFGPGTRLTVL.

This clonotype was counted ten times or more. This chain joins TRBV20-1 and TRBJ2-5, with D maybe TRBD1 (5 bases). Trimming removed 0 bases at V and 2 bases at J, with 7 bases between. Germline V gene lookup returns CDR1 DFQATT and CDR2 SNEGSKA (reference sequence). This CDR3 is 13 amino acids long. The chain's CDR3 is CSARDRQQETQYF. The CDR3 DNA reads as TGCAGTGCTAGAGATCGACAGCAAGAGACCCAGTACTTC.

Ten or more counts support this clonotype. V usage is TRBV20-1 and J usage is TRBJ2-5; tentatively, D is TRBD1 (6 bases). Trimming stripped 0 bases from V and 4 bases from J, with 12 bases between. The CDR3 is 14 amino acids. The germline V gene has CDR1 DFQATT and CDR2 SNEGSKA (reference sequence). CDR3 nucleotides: TGCAGTGCTAGAGATTCGCAGGGGTCAGAGACCCAGTACTTC. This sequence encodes CSARDSQGSETQYF.

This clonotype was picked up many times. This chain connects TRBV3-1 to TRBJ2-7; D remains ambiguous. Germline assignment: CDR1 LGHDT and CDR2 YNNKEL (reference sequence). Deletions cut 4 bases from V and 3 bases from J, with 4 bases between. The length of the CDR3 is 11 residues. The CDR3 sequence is CASSLDYEQYF. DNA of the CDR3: TGTGCCAGCAGCCTAGACTACGAGCAGTACTTC.

CDR3 sequence reads: CASQLSNPDTQYF. CDR3 sequence (DNA): TGTGCCAGCCAACTCAGTAACCCAGATACGCAGTATTTT. The rearrangement joins TRBV12-3 or TRBV12-4 to TRBJ2-3; D remains unclear. The CDR3 contains 13 residues. Trimming pared 8 bases from V and 4 bases from J, leaving 13 bases between.

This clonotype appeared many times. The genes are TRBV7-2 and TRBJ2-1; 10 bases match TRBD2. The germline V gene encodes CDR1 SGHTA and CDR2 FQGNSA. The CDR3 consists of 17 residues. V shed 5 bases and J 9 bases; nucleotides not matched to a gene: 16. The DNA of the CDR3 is TGTGCCAGCAGCCCTAAGGTGTCGAGCGGGAGGGGTGGTGAGCAGTTCTTC. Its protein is CASSPKVSSGRGGEQFF.

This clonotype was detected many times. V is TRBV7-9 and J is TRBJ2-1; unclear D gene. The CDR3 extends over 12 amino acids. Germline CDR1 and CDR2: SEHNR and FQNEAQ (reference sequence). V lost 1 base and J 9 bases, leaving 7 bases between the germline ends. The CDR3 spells CASSLVTGEQFF. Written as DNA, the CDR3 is TGTGCCAGCAGCTTAGTTACCGGTGAGCAGTTCTTC.